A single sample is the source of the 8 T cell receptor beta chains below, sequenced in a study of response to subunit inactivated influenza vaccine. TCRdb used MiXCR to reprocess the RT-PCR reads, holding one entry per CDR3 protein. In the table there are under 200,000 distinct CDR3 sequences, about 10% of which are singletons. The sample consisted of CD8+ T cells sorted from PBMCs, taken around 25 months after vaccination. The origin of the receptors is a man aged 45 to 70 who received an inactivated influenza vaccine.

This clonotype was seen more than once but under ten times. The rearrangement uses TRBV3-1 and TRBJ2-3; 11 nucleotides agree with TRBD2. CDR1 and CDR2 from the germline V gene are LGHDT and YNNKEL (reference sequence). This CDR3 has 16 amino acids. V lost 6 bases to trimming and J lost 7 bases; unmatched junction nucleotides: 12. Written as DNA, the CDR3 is TGTGCCAGCAGGCAACTTACCGGGACTAGCGGCAATACGCAGTATTTT. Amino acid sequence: CASRQLTGTSGNTQYF.

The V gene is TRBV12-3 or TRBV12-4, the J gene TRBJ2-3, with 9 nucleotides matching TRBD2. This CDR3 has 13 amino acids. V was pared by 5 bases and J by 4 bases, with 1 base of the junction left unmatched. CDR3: CASSSGRSDTQYF. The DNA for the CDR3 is TGTGCCAGCAGTAGCGGGAGGTCAGATACGCAGTATTTT.

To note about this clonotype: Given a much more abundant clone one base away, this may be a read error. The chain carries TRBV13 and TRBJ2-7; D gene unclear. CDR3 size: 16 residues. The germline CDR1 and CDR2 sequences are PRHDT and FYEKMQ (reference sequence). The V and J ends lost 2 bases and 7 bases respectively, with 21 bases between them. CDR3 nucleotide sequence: TGTGCCAGCAGCTTACGAGGCGTGTCCAACAACTATGAGCAGTACTTC. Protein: CASSLRGVSNNYEQYF.

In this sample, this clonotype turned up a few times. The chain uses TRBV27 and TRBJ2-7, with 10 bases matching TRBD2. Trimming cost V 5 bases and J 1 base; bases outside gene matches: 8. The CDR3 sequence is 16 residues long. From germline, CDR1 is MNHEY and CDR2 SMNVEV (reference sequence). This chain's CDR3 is CASSPELAGTSYEQYF. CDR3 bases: TGTGCCAGCAGTCCAGAACTAGCGGGAACATCCTACGAGCAGTACTTC.

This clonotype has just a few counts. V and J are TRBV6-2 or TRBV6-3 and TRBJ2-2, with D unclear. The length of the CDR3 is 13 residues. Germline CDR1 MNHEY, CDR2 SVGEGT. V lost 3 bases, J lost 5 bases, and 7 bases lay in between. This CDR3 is CASSYRPTGELFF. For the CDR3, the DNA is TGTGCCAGCAGTTATCGGCCTACCGGGGAGCTGTTTTTT.

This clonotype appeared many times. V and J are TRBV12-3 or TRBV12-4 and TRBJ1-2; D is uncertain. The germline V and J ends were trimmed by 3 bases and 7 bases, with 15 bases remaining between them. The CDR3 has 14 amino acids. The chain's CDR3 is CASSFRKGPGGYTF. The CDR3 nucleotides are TGTGCCAGCAGTTTCAGAAAAGGGCCGGGTGGCTACACCTTC.

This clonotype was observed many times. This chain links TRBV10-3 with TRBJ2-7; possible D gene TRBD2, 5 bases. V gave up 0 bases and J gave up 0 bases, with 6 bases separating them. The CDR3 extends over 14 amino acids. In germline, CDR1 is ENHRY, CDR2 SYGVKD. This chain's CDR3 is CAISESGSSYEQYF. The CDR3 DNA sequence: TGTGCCATCAGTGAGTCTGGGAGCTCCTACGAGCAGTACTTC.

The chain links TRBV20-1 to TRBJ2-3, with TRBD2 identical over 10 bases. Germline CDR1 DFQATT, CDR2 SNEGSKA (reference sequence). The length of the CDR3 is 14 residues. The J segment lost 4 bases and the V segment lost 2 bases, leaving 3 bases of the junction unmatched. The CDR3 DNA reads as TGCAGTGCTAGACTAGCGGGAGACTCAGATACGCAGTATTTT. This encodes CSARLAGDSDTQYF.